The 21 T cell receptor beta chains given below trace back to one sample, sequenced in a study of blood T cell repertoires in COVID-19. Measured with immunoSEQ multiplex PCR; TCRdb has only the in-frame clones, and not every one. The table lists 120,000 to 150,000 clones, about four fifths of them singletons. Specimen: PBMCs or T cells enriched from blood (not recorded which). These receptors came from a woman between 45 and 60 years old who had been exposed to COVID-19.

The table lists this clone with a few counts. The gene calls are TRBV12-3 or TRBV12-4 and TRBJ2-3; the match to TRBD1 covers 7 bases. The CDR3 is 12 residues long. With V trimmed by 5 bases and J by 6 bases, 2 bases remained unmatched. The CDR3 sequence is CASSPRGDTQYF. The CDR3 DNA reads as TGTGCCAGCAGTCCCAGGGGGGATACGCAGTATTTT.

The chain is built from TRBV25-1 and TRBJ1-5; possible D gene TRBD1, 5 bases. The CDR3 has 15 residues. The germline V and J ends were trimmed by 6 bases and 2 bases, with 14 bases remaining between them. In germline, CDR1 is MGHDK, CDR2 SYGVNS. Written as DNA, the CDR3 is TGTGCCAGCAGAGCAAAGGGGCTCGGCAATCAGCCCCAGCATTTT. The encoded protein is CASRAKGLGNQPQHF.

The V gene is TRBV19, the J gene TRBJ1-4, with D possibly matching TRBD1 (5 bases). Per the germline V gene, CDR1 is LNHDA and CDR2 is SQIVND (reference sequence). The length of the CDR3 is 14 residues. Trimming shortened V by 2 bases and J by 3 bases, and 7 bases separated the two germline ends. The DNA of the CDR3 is TGTGCCAGTAGTATACAGGGCTCTAATGAAAAACTGTTTTTT. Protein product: CASSIQGSNEKLFF.

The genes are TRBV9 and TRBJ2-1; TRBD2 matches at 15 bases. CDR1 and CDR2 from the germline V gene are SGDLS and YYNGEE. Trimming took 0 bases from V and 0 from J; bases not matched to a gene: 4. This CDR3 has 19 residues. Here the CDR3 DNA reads TGTGCCAGCAGCGTAGTAGGACTAGCGGGGGGGAGCTCCTACAATGAGCAGTTCTTC. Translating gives CASSVVGLAGGSSYNEQFF.

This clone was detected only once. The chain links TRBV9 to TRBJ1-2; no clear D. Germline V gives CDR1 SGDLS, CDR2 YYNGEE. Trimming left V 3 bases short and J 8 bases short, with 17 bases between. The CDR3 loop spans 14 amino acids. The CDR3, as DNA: TGTGCCAGCAGCGGTGCCGGCCCGGCGGGAGGCTACACCTTC. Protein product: CASSGAGPAGGYTF.

The chain's CDR3 is CASSSELSSYNEQFF. The DNA for the CDR3 is TGCGCCAGCAGCTCTGAGCTGAGCTCCTACAATGAGCAGTTCTTC. This chain uses TRBV4-1 with TRBJ2-1; D remains unclear. The CDR3 runs to 15 residues. Germline-derived CDR1 and CDR2 are MGHRA and YSYEKL. Trimming stripped 5 bases from V and 0 bases from J, with 11 bases between.

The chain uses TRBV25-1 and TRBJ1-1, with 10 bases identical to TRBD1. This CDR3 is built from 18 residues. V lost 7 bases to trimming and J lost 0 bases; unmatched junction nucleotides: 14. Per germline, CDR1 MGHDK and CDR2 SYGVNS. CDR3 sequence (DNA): TGTGCCAGCACCGGGGCGGGGACAGGGGAGGTTATGAACACTGAAGCTTTCTTT. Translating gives CASTGAGTGEVMNTEAFF.

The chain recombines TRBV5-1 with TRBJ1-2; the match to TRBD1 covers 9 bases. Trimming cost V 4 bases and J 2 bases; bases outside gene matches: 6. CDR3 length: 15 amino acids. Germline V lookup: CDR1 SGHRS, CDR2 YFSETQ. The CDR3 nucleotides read TGCGCCAGCAGCATCACCGGGACAGGGAACTATGGCTACACCTTC. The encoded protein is CASSITGTGNYGYTF.

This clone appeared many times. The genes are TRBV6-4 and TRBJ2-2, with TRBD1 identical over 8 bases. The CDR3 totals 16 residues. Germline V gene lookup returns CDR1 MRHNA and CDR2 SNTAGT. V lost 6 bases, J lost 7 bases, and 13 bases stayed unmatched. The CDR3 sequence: CASSDGGQGAIGELFF. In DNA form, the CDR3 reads TGTGCCAGCAGCGACGGCGGGCAGGGGGCGATCGGGGAGCTGTTTTTT.

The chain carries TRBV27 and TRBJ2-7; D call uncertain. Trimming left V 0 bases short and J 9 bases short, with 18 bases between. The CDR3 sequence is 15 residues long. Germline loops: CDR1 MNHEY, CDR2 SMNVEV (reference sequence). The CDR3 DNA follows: TGTGCCAGCAGTTTATCTATAGATGCCCTACGAGGGCAGTACTTC. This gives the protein CASSLSIDALRGQYF.

The CDR3 nucleotides read TGTGCCAGCAGCGCCGGAATACAGGGAGTCACTGAAGCTTTCTTT. This codes for CASSAGIQGVTEAFF. This chain uses TRBV9 with TRBJ1-1, with a possible D match to TRBD1 (6 bases). Trimming pared 3 bases from V and 4 bases from J, leaving 16 bases between. The CDR3 contains 15 residues. Per germline, CDR1 SGDLS and CDR2 YYNGEE.

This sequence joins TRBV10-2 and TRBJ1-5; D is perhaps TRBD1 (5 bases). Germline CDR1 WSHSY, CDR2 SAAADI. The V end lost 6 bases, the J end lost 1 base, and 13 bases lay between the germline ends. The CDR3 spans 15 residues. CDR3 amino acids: CASSPDSGSNQPQHF. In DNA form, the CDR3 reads TGCGCCAGCAGCCCAGACAGCGGGAGCAATCAGCCCCAGCATTTT.

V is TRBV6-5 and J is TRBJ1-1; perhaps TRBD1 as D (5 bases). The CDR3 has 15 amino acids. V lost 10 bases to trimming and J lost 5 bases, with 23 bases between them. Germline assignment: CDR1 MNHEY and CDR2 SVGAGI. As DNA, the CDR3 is TGTGCCACCTACAGTTACGGGCAGGGAAAGACTGAAGCTTTCTTT. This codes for CATYSYGQGKTEAFF.

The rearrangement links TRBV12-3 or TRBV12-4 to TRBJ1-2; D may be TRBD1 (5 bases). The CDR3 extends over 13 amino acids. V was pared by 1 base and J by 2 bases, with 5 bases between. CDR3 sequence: CASSLDRNYGYTF. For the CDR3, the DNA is TGTGCCAGCAGTTTAGACAGGAACTATGGCTACACCTTC.

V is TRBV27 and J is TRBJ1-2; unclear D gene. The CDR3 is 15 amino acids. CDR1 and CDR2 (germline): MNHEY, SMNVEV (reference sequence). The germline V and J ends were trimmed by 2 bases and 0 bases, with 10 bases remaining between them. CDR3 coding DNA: TGTGCCAGCAGTTTACTCAGGACTCCTAACTATGGCTACACCTTC. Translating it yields CASSLLRTPNYGYTF.

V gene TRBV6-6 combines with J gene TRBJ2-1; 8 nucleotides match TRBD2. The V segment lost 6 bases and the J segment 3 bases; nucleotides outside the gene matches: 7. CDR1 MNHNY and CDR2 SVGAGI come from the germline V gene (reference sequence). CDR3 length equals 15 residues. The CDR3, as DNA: TGTGCCAGCAGGCCCAGCGGGGGCCTCTACAATGAGCAGTTCTTC. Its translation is CASRPSGGLYNEQFF.

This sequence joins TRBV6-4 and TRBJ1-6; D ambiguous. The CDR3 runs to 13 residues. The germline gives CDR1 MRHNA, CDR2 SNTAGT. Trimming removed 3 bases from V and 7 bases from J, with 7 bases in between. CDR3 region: CASSEVANSPLHF. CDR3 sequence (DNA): TGTGCCAGCAGTGAAGTGGCAAATTCACCCCTCCACTTT.

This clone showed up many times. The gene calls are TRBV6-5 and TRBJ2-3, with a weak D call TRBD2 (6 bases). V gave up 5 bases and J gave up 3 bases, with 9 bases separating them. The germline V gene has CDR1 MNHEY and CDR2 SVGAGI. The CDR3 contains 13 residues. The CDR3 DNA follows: TGTGCCAGCAGTAGGCGGGGAACAGATACGCAGTATTTT. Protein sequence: CASSRRGTDTQYF.

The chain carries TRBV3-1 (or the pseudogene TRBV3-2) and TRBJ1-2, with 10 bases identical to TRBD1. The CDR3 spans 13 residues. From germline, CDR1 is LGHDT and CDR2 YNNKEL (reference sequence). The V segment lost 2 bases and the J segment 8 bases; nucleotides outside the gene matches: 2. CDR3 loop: CASSQRQGAGYTF. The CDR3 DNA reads TGTGCCAGCAGCCAAAGACAGGGGGCAGGCTACACCTTC.

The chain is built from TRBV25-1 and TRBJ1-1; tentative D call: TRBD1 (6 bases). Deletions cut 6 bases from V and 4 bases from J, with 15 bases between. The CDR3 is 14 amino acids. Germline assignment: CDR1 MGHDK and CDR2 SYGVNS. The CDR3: CASSRGGPLTEAFF. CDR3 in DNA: TGTGCCAGCAGCCGGGGGGGGCCCCTCACTGAAGCTTTCTTT.

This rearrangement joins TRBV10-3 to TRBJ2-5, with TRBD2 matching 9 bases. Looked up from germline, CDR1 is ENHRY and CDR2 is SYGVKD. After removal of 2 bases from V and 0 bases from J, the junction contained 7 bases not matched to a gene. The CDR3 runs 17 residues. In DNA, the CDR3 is TGTGCCATCAGTGAGGTCATAGCGGGGGCCCACCAAGAGACCCAGTACTTC. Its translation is CAISEVIAGAHQETQYF.